This is a list of T cell receptor beta chains from one sample in a study of control samples from healthy donors and cancer patients. Clones were read by immunoSEQ multiplex PCR, and TCRdb kept only the in-frame ones, dropping some. The data contain 100,000 to 150,000 clones, roughly 90% of them singletons. The source material was PBMCs. Receptors were obtained from a man aged 50 to 59 with head and neck cancer. Each CDR3 is given with its conserved first and last residue. A D gene is named only where the DNA matches it firmly. Not every row has a clone size; where given, it reads once, few, many or a size class.

TRBJ2-3	NA	TRBD2	TRBV28	TGTGCCAGCAGTTTACCGGGACTAGCGGCAATAAGCACAGATACGCAGTATTTT	CASSLPGLAAISTDTQYF
TRBJ2-7	NA	NA	TRBV19	TGTGCCAGTAGTACCCGACAGAAGTCCTACGAGCAGTACTTC	CASSTRQKSYEQYF
TRBJ2-1	NA	NA	TRBV20-1	TGCAGTGCTATACAAAATGAGCAGTTCTTC	CSAIQNEQFF
TRBJ1-2	NA	TRBD1	TRBV7-2	TGTGCCAGCAGCTTAGCCCAACCCGGACAGGGAAATGGCTACACCTTC	CASSLAQPGQGNGYTF
TRBJ2-1	once	NA	TRBV5-8	TGTGCCAGCAGCTTAAGAAGACGCTCGGGGAATGAGCAGTTCTTC	CASSLRRRSGNEQFF
TRBJ2-3	NA	NA	TRBV29-1	TGCAGCGTTATCGAGGTCCGGGATACGCAGTATTTT	CSVIEVRDTQYF
TRBJ1-2	once	NA	TRBV9	TGTGCCAGCAGCATCGATAACTATGGCTACACCTTC	CASSIDNYGYTF
TRBJ2-7	NA	NA	TRBV11-2	TGTGCCAGCAGCTTAGATGCGGATACAGTCTGGGAGCAGTACTTC	CASSLDADTVWEQYF
TRBJ1-1	few	NA	TRBV12-3/TRBV12-4	TGTGCCAGCAGTTACTCGGGTATTGAAGCTTTCTTT	CASSYSGIEAFF
TRBJ1-1	NA	NA	TRBV18	TGTGCCAGCTCACCAATCCAACGTCTTGGGATTAACACTGAAGCTTTCTTT	CASSPIQRLGINTEAFF
TRBJ1-2	NA	NA	TRBV6-2/TRBV6-3	TGTGCCAGCAGTTACACCCGCCAGGGGAATGGCTACACCTTC	CASSYTRQGNGYTF
TRBJ1-1	once	NA	TRBV11-2	TGTGCCAGCAGCTTTTCCGAGAGGGGTTCTGGAAACACTGAAGCTTTCTTT	CASSFSERGSGNTEAFF
TRBJ1-2	NA	NA	TRBV9	TGTGCCAGCAGCGTGGTCCTGGCCTATGGCTACACCTTC	CASSVVLAYGYTF
TRBJ1-1	NA	TRBD1	TRBV10-3	TGTGCCACCCTAGGGACAGGGAACACTGAAGCTTTCTTT	CATLGTGNTEAFF
TRBJ1-2	NA	NA	TRBV2	TGTGCCAGCACAGGCACTGTCCGTGGCTACACCTTC	CASTGTVRGYTF
TRBJ2-7	once	TRBD1	TRBV27	TGTGCCAGCAGTACGGCGACAGGGCCGCGACCCTACGAGCAGTACTTC	CASSTATGPRPYEQYF
TRBJ2-1	NA	TRBD2	TRBV5-1	TGCGCCAGCAGGCCGGGGCTAGCGGGGTACAATGAGCAGTTCTTC	CASRPGLAGYNEQFF
TRBJ2-3	NA	NA	TRBV9	TGTGCCAGCAGCGTAGCTTGGGCAGATACGCAGTATTTT	CASSVAWADTQYF
TRBJ2-7	NA	TRBD2	TRBV3-1/TRBV3-2	TGTGCCAGCAGCCTCCGACCCGGGACTAGCGGATACGAGCAGTACTTC	CASSLRPGTSGYEQYF
TRBJ2-5	once	NA	TRBV3-1/TRBV3-2	TGTGCCAGCAGCCATTCGAGGGGGGGGGCTATTGAGACCCAGTACTTC	CASSHSRGGAIETQYF
TRBJ2-1	NA	NA	TRBV5-1	TGCGCCAGCAGCTTTTCGTCCGACACCCCAAACAATGAGCAGTTCTTC	CASSFSSDTPNNEQFF